A selection of T cell receptor beta chains follows, all from one sample in a study of CD8+ T cells in alopecia areata. Measured with immunoSEQ multiplex PCR; TCRdb has only the in-frame clones, and not every one. The sample holds fewer than 250,000 clones, about 53% seen once. Sequences were derived from CD4+ T cells sorted from blood, sampled at week 0. The receptors derive from a human donor with alopecia areata. CDR3s include the opening cysteine and the closing phenylalanine or tryptophan. A D gene is named only where the DNA matches it firmly. Clone size appears in some rows only: once, few, many, or a class for an expanded clone.

V gene	clone size	D gene	J gene	CDR3 protein	CDR3 DNA
TRBV2	NA	TRBD1	TRBJ2-4	CASSEALGQGRNIQYF	TGTGCCAGCAGTGAAGCGCTGGGACAGGGTAGAAACATTCAGTACTTC
TRBV4-1	NA	NA	TRBJ2-5	CASSFTPGGQETQYF	TGTGCCAGCAGCTTCACCCCCGGGGGCCAAGAGACCCAGTACTTC
TRBV15	NA	NA	TRBJ2-5	CATSWDPQETQYF	TGTGCCACCAGCTGGGACCCACAAGAGACCCAGTACTTC
TRBV30	NA	NA	TRBJ1-5	CAWSKRASNQPQHF	TGTGCCTGGAGTAAGAGGGCTAGCAATCAGCCCCAGCATTTT
TRBV30	NA	NA	TRBJ1-1	CAWSLTAEAFF	TGTGCCTGGAGTCTGACAGCTGAAGCTTTCTTT
TRBV2	few	TRBD2	TRBJ2-3	CASARGLAGGPDTQYF	TGTGCCAGCGCTCGCGGGCTAGCGGGGGGGCCAGATACGCAGTATTTT
TRBV5-1	few	NA	TRBJ2-3	CASSFSTDTQYF	TGCGCCAGCAGCTTTAGCACAGATACGCAGTATTTT
TRBV6-6	NA	TRBD1	TRBJ2-5	CASTMTDRGGETQYF	TGTGCCAGCACCATGACGGACAGGGGTGGGGAGACCCAGTACTTC
TRBV5-1	few	NA	TRBJ1-1	CASSSAELNTEAFF	TGCGCCAGCAGCTCTGCGGAATTGAACACTGAAGCTTTCTTT
TRBV11-2	few	NA	TRBJ2-4	CASSSGPQGAQYF	TGTGCCAGCAGCTCAGGGCCCCAGGGTGCTCAGTACTTC
TRBV30	NA	NA	TRBJ2-7	CAWSPMSRHVEQYF	TGTGCCTGGTCCCCGATGTCACGTCACGTCGAGCAGTACTTC
TRBV28	few	NA	TRBJ2-6	CASSSGGALGANVLTF	TGTGCCAGCAGTAGCGGCGGGGCTCTTGGGGCCAACGTCCTGACTTTC
TRBV15	NA	NA	TRBJ1-4	CATSSDRNEKLFF	TGTGCCACCAGCAGCGACAGAAATGAAAAACTGTTTTTT
TRBV7-9	many	NA	TRBJ1-1	CASSLQGIMTEAFF	TGTGCCAGCAGCTTACAGGGAATTATGACTGAAGCTTTCTTT
TRBV11-2	NA	NA	TRBJ2-5	CASSLDLARSQETQYF	TGTGCCAGCAGCTTAGATCTGGCCAGATCCCAAGAGACCCAGTACTTC
TRBV4-1	NA	TRBD1	TRBJ2-7	CASSQWAGTGDYEQYF	TGCGCCAGCAGCCAATGGGCAGGGACAGGGGACTACGAGCAGTACTTC
TRBV5-1	NA	NA	TRBJ2-7	CASSLSLPTGTSVEQYF	TGCGCCAGCAGCCTGTCCCTGCCGACCGGGACCTCTGTCGAGCAGTACTTC
TRBV6-6	NA	TRBD1	TRBJ2-7	CASRSPRGTYEQYF	TGTGCCAGCAGATCTCCCAGGGGGACCTACGAGCAGTACTTC
TRBV4-1	NA	TRBD2	TRBJ2-1	CASSQAPPGGIQHNEQFF	TGCGCCAGCAGCCAAGCCCCCCCGGGGGGTATACAACACAATGAGCAGTTCTTC
TRBV11-2	NA	NA	TRBJ1-2	CATSRGSIGYTF	TGTGCCACTTCCCGGGGCTCTATCGGCTACACCTTC
TRBV2	NA	TRBD1	TRBJ2-7	CASSSVQGANEQYF	TGTGCCAGCAGCTCTGTACAGGGGGCGAACGAGCAGTACTTC
TRBV5-1	NA	NA	TRBJ1-2	CASSDLQGMDGYTF	TGCGCCAGCAGCGATCTACAGGGTATGGATGGCTACACCTTC
TRBV5-1	NA	TRBD2	TRBJ2-3	CASSLLGGGGGATDTQYF	TGCGCCAGCAGCTTGTTGGGCGGTGGCGGGGGGGCGACAGATACGCAGTATTTT
TRBV6-5	few	TRBD2	TRBJ2-3	CASILGTSGDTQYF	TGTGCCAGCATCCTGGGGACTAGCGGGGATACGCAGTATTTT
TRBV7-9	NA	NA	TRBJ2-1	CASSSLEYGEQFF	TGTGCCAGCAGCTCCCTTGAGTATGGTGAGCAGTTCTTC
TRBV5-1	NA	TRBD2	TRBJ2-3	CASSAWTSGGTDTQYF	TGCGCCAGCAGCGCCTGGACTAGCGGGGGCACAGATACGCAGTATTTT
TRBV7-9	few	NA	TRBJ2-3	CASSVPGRTDTQYF	TGTGCCAGCTCTGTCCCCGGAAGGACAGATACGCAGTATTTT
TRBV29-1	NA	TRBD1	TRBJ2-5	CSSWTGRQETQYF	TGCAGCTCCTGGACAGGAAGGCAAGAGACCCAGTACTTC
TRBV20-1	few	NA	TRBJ2-5	CSAVRETQYF	TGCAGTGCCGTTCGGGAGACCCAGTACTTC
TRBV29-1	once	NA	TRBJ2-5	CSVVKGILQETQYF	TGCAGCGTTGTAAAGGGGATTCTACAAGAGACCCAGTACTTC
TRBV30	NA	NA	TRBJ2-3	CAWSGGLTDTQYF	TGTGCCTGGAGTGGGGGCCTTACAGATACGCAGTATTTT
TRBV10-3	few	NA	TRBJ2-1	CAISGDNNEQFF	TGTGCCATCAGTGGGGACAACAATGAGCAGTTCTTC
TRBV10-3	NA	NA	TRBJ1-2	CAISESGANYGYTF	TGTGCCATCAGTGAGTCGGGGGCTAACTATGGCTACACCTTC
TRBV4-1	NA	NA	TRBJ1-1	CASSQMGTNTEAFF	TGCGCCAGCAGCCAAATGGGGACGAACACTGAAGCTTTCTTT
TRBV11-2	NA	NA	TRBJ2-7	CASSFTEGEQYF	TGTGCCAGCAGCTTTACAGAGGGCGAGCAGTACTTC
TRBV2	NA	NA	TRBJ2-2	CASSERGVGELFF	TGTGCCAGCAGCGAACGCGGGGTCGGGGAGCTGTTTTTT
TRBV19	NA	TRBD2	TRBJ2-1	CASSIGAGGSSYNEQFF	TGTGCCAGTAGTATCGGCGCGGGGGGCAGCTCCTACAATGAGCAGTTCTTC
TRBV15	NA	NA	TRBJ2-7	CATARESRSYEQYF	TGTGCCACCGCCCGGGAATCTCGAAGCTACGAGCAGTACTTC
TRBV6-1	once	NA	TRBJ2-1	CASSPQGPYNEQFF	TGTGCCAGCAGTCCTCAGGGGCCCTACAATGAGCAGTTCTTC
TRBV7-8	NA	TRBD2	TRBJ2-1	CASSGRGLHYNEQFF	TGTGCCAGCAGCGGACGGGGACTACACTACAATGAGCAGTTCTTC
TRBV28	few	NA	TRBJ1-2	CASSLHDRTIYGYTF	TGTGCCAGCAGTTTGCACGACAGGACCATCTATGGCTACACCTTC
TRBV29-1	NA	NA	TRBJ1-1	CSVGLGVENTEAFF	TGCAGCGTTGGGTTGGGGGTGGAGAACACTGAAGCTTTCTTT
TRBV5-1	NA	TRBD1	TRBJ2-1	CASSKGQANNEQFF	TGCGCCAGCAGCAAGGGACAGGCCAACAATGAGCAGTTCTTC
TRBV7-8	many	NA	TRBJ2-2	CASSLDLDTGELFF	TGTGCCAGCAGCTTAGATTTGGACACCGGGGAGCTGTTTTTT
TRBV29-1	NA	TRBD2	TRBJ2-3	CSGIAGGTDTQYF	TGCAGCGGGATAGCGGGGGGCACAGATACGCAGTATTTT
TRBV20-1	NA	NA	TRBJ2-7	CSVSGFYEQYF	TGCAGTGTCTCGGGTTTCTACGAGCAGTACTTC
TRBV5-1	few	NA	TRBJ2-4	CASSLEGVQYF	TGCGCCAGCAGCTTGGAAGGGGTACAGTACTTC
TRBV29-1	NA	TRBD2	TRBJ2-1	CSVATSGIKLHEQFF	TGCAGCGTTGCGACTAGCGGGATTAAGCTTCATGAGCAGTTCTTC
TRBV6-5	NA	NA	TRBJ2-5	CASSVLGGQETQYF	TGTGCCAGCAGTGTACTAGGGGGCCAAGAGACCCAGTACTTC
TRBV30	NA	TRBD2	TRBJ2-7	CAWRGLADYEQYF	TGTGCCTGGAGAGGGCTAGCGGACTACGAGCAGTACTTC
TRBV14	NA	TRBD1	TRBJ2-1	CASSPTEGAYYNEQFF	TGTGCCAGCAGCCCGACTGAGGGGGCTTACTACAATGAGCAGTTCTTC
TRBV18	few	NA	TRBJ2-5	CASSPPTLETQYF	TGTGCCAGCTCACCACCTACATTGGAGACCCAGTACTTC
TRBV30	few	NA	TRBJ1-2	CAWRVWGADYGYTF	TGTGCCTGGAGGGTTTGGGGCGCTGACTATGGCTACACCTTC
TRBV7-9	NA	NA	TRBJ2-5	CASSSTLQETQYF	TGTGCCAGCAGCTCCACCCTTCAAGAGACCCAGTACTTC
TRBV27	few	NA	TRBJ2-7	CASGTYRGRRTTAYEQYF	TGTGCCAGCGGCACCTACCGAGGTCGGCGGACGACAGCCTACGAGCAGTACTTC
TRBV10-3	few	TRBD2	TRBJ2-1	CAIKGTREQFF	TGTGCCATCAAGGGGACTAGGGAGCAGTTCTTC
TRBV30	NA	NA	TRBJ1-1	CAWARELTNTEAFF	TGTGCCTGGGCTAGAGAACTAACGAACACTGAAGCTTTCTTT